What follows describes a single T cell receptor beta chain. A modified ARM-PCR protocol with three rounds of nested PCR amplified TCRbeta. One entry per CDR3 protein results from TCRdb running MiXCR on the multiplex PCR reads. Of roughly 200,000 distinct CDR3 sequences listed, 71% are singletons. This sample's RNA came from whole unsorted tissue. The record originates from a study of tumor and adjacent non-tumor tissue in lung cancer. This CDR3 contains 15 residues. The V and J ends lost 6 bases and 7 bases, in that order; junction bases with no gene match: 11. The receptor was isolated from a man aged 55 to 70 with non-small cell lung cancer. Sequencing was performed on lung tumor tissue. This chain joins TRBV12-3 or TRBV12-4 and TRBJ2-3; 9 nucleotides align to TRBD1. The CDR3 DNA sequence: TGTGCCAGCAGCCCCGGGACAGGGAGCCCAAATACGCAGTATTTT. Protein: CASSPGTGSPNTQYF.